These 9 T cell receptor beta chains were all obtained from the same sample, sequenced in a study of shared clonotypes between healthy human individuals. Data came from immunoSEQ multiplex PCR; TCRdb stores just in-frame clones and leaves some out. The sample yields approximately 320,000 clones, 74% seen once. Sequencing was performed on memory CD4+ T cells sorted from blood. Subset reported: CD45RA-negative fraction. These TCRs come from a young man in good health.

The gene calls are TRBV19 and TRBJ2-7; D not certain. CDR1 is LNHDA and CDR2 is SQIVND in the germline V gene (reference sequence). Trimming took off 3 bases at V and 3 bases at J, with 12 bases between the two ends. The CDR3 contains 14 residues. In DNA form, the CDR3 reads TGTGCCAGTAGTATGACTCTAGGCGACTACGAGCAGTACTTC. Translation gives CASSMTLGDYEQYF.

J is TRBJ1-2 and V is TRBV5-4, with a possible D match to TRBD1 (6 bases). The V gene lost 2 bases and the J gene lost 7 bases, with 18 bases spanning the gap. The CDR3 has 15 residues. The germline V gene encodes CDR1 SGHNT and CDR2 YYREEE (reference sequence). The DNA for the CDR3 is TGTGCCAGCAGCTTACTGGACCGGGGGGCAGGTGGCTACACCTTC. Its translation is CASSLLDRGAGGYTF.

The chain joins TRBV5-6 to TRBJ2-1, with TRBD2 matching 7 bases. The CDR3 contains 16 residues. Germline assignment: CDR1 SGHDT and CDR2 YYEEEE. J lost 6 bases, V lost 5 bases, and 14 bases had no gene match. Written as DNA, the CDR3 is TGTGCCAGCAGTTCGAACCGTAAGGGGAGGGGCAATGAGCAGTTCTTC. It is translated as CASSSNRKGRGNEQFF. Full variable domain (missing parts from reference TRBV5-6 and TRBJ2-1): DAGVTQSPTHLIKTRGQQVTLRCSPKSGHDTVSWYQQALGQGPQFIFQYYEEEERQRGNFPDRFSGHQFPNYSSELNVNALLLGDSALYLCASSSNRKGRGNEQFFGPGTRLTVL.

This clone was seen a handful of times. This chain connects TRBV19 to TRBJ2-5; weak D call: TRBD2 (6 bases). The V end lost 4 bases, the J end lost 4 bases, and 13 bases lay between the germline ends. Germline V CDR1 and CDR2: LNHDA, SQIVND (reference sequence). The CDR3 is 14 residues long. The CDR3 region has the DNA TGTGCCAGTAGTACTCGAGCGGGCGCAGAGACCCAGTACTTC. Amino acid sequence: CASSTRAGAETQYF.

V is TRBV7-9 and J is TRBJ2-1, with 15 bases identical to TRBD2. The CDR3 is 15 residues long. CDR1 and CDR2 from the germline V gene are SEHNR and FQNEAQ (reference sequence). The junction had 3 bases not matched to a gene; V was cut back by 3 bases and J by 9 bases. CDR3 DNA sequence: TGTGCCAGCAGCTTGGGACTAGCGGGAGGAGGTGAGCAGTTCTTC. This gives the protein CASSLGLAGGGEQFF.

In its sample, this clone was seen once. The chain joins TRBV7-9 to TRBJ2-7, with D perhaps matching TRBD2 (6 bases). Trimming pared 1 base from V and 2 bases from J, leaving 15 bases between. The germline V gene encodes CDR1 SEHNR and CDR2 FQNEAQ (reference sequence). CDR3 length equals 16 residues. The chain's CDR3 is CASSLGSGGVTYEQYF. As DNA, the CDR3 is TGTGCCAGCAGCTTAGGCTCGGGCGGGGTCACCTACGAGCAGTACTTC.

The chain joins TRBV28 to TRBJ2-1; D is undetermined. Germline V gene lookup returns CDR1 MDHEN and CDR2 SYDVKM. CDR3 length: 15 residues. The germline V and J ends were trimmed by 2 bases and 1 base, with 9 bases remaining between them. CDR3 region: CASSLGTPSYNEQFF. The CDR3 DNA is TGTGCCAGCAGTTTAGGTACCCCTTCCTACAATGAGCAGTTCTTC. The full variable domain, its missing parts supplied by reference TRBV28 and TRBJ2-1, is DVKVTQSSRYLVKRTGEKVFLECVQDMDHENMFWYRQDPGLGLRLIYFSYDVKMKEKGDIPEGYSVSREKKERFSLILESASTNQTSMYLCASSLGTPSYNEQFFGPGTRLTVL.

This clone appeared many times. The chain is built from TRBV30 and TRBJ2-4; 8 nucleotides match TRBD2. The CDR3 runs 13 residues. The germline V gene has CDR1 GTSNPN and CDR2 SVGIG (reference sequence). V gave up 0 bases and J gave up 9 bases; unmatched junction bases: 4. The CDR3 sequence is CAWSVGGRLIQYF. The CDR3 bases are TGTGCCTGGAGTGTAGGCGGGAGGCTCATTCAGTACTTC.

This clone has only one observation. The CDR3 DNA is TGTGCCAGCAGCTTGGGGACAGGGTCTTTGAGTGGCTACACCTTC. This gives the protein CASSLGTGSLSGYTF. The chain joins TRBV5-6 to TRBJ1-2; 8 bases align to TRBD1. The V segment lost 0 bases and the J segment 7 bases; nucleotides outside the gene matches: 8. The germline V gene encodes CDR1 SGHDT and CDR2 YYEEEE. The CDR3 length is 15 residues.